This TCR beta chain was sequenced for a study of Ad26.COV2.S vaccination and SARS-CoV-2 variants. Overall study: It was the COV1001 Ad26.COV2.S trial arm that included the donor. Ad26.COV2.S shots went into the muscle once or twice, 56 days apart.

The assay was immunoSEQ multiplex PCR, and TCRdb's table has in-frame clones only and misses some. The sample lists hundreds of thousands of clones, roughly nine tenths occurring once. The treatment was: around 19 received Ad26.COV2.S at low or high dose, single or two shots; about five received placebo; per-sample allocation not given. On day 63 after the first injection, vaccine and placebo recipients gave samples. The donor's status was that of an adult aged 18-55 years in Boston. Overall study findings and caveats: Reportedly, after vaccination the spike-specific CD8+ and CD4+ T cell responses displayed substantial breadth.

This clone was recorded once. Antigen specificity is unknown. CDR1 is SGHTA, CDR2 FQGNSA, per germline. Trimming removed 2 bases at V and 5 bases at J, with 9 bases between. This CDR3 contains 13 residues. The rearrangement uses TRBV7-2 and TRBJ1-2; D is ambiguous. This clonotype was obtained from a person aged 18 to 59 who received the Ad26.COV2.S COVID-19 vaccine or a placebo. Sequenced here: peripheral blood, sampled in a trial of Ad26.COV2.S vaccine versus placebo. CDR3 amino acids: CASSLMTQYGYTF. The DNA of the CDR3 is TGTGCCAGCAGCTTAATGACTCAGTATGGCTACACCTTC. Drawing the rest from reference TRBV7-2 and TRBJ1-2, the complete variable domain is GAGVSQSPSNKVTEKGKDVELRCDPISGHTALYWYRQSLGQGLEFLIYFQGNSAPDKSGLPSDRFSAERTGGSVSTLTIQRTQQEDSAVYLCASSLMTQYGYTFGSGTRLTVV.